The clone carrying this T cell receptor (beta chain) has ten or more counts. Its antigen is undetermined. The data derive from a study of response to subunit inactivated influenza vaccine. Broader study findings: Authors suggested few new T cells are recruited by each seasonal influenza vaccination.

Germline CDR1 is SGHDT and CDR2 is YYEEEE. This CDR3 region has 14 residues. V was pared by 4 bases and J by 3 bases, with 5 bases of the junction left unmatched. TCRdb used MiXCR to reprocess the RT-PCR reads, holding one entry per CDR3 protein. The table includes fewer than 650,000 distinct CDR3 sequences, under 15% detected once. Sequenced here: PBMCs from blood, sampled roughly 46 days after vaccination. The chain uses TRBV5-6 and TRBJ2-7; TRBD1 agrees at 9 bases. This clonotype was obtained from a man between 50 and 59 years old who received an inactivated influenza vaccine. CDR3 residues: CASSEGTGSYEQYF. The CDR3 region has the DNA TGTGCCAGCAGCGAAGGGACAGGGAGCTACGAGCAGTACTTC. Filled out from reference TRBV5-6 and TRBJ2-7, the complete variable domain reads DAGVTQSPTHLIKTRGQQVTLRCSPKSGHDTVSWYQQALGQGPQFIFQYYEEEERQRGNFPDRFSGHQFPNYSSELNVNALLLGDSALYLCASSEGTGSYEQYFGPGTRLTVT.